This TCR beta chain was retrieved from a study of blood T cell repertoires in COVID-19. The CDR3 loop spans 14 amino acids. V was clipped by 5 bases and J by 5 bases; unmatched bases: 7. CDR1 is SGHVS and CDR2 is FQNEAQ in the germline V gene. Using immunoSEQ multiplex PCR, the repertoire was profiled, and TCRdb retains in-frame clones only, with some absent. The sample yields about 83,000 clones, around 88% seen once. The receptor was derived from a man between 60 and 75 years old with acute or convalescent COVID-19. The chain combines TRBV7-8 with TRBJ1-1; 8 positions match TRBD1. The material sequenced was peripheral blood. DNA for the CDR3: TGTGCCAGCAGCACCGACAGGGGAAGGACTGAAGCTTTCTTT. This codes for CASSTDRGRTEAFF.